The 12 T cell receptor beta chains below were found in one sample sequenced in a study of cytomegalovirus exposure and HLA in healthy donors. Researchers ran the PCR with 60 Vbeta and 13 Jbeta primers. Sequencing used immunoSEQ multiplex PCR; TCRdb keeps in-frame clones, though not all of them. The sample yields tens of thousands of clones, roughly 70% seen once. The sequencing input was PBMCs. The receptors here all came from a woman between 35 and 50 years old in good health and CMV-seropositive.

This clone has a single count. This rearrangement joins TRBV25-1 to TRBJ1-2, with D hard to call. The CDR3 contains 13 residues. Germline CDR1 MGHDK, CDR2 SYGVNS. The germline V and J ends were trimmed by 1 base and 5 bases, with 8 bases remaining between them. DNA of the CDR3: TGTGCCAGCAGTGAATTGTCCAAATATGGCTACACCTTC. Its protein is CASSELSKYGYTF.

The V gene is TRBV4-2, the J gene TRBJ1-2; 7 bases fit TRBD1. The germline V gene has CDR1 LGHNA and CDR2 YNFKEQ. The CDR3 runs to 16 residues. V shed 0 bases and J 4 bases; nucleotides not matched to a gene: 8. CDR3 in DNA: TGTGCCAGCAGCCAAGATGGGACAGCCGGCCTCTATGGCTACACCTTC. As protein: CASSQDGTAGLYGYTF.

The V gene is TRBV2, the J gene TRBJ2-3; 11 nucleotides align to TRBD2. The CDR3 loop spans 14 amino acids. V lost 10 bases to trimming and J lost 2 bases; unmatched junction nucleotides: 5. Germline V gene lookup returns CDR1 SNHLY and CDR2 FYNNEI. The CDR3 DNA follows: TGTGCCAAAAGACTAGCGGGGATCACAGATACGCAGTATTTT. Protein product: CAKRLAGITDTQYF.

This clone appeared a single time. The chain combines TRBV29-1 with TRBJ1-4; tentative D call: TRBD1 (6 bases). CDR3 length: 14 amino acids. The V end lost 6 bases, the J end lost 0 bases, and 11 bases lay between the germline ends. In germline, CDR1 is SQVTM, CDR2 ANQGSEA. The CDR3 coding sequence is TGCAGCGTCCGGGGGGCCCCAACTAATGAAAAACTGTTTTTT. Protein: CSVRGAPTNEKLFF.

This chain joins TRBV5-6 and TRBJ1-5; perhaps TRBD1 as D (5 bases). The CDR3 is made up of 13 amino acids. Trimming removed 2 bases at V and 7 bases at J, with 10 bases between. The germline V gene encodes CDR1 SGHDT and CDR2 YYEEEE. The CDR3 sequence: CASSFGGEQPQHF. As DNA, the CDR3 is TGTGCCAGCAGCTTTGGGGGGGAACAGCCCCAGCATTTT. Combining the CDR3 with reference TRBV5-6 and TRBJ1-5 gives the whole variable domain DAGVTQSPTHLIKTRGQQVTLRCSPKSGHDTVSWYQQALGQGPQFIFQYYEEEERQRGNFPDRFSGHQFPNYSSELNVNALLLGDSALYLCASSFGGEQPQHFGDGTRLSIL.

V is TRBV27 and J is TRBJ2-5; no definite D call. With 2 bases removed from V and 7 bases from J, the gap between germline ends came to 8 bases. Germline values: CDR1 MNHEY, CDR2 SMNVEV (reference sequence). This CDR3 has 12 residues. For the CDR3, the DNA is TGTGCCAGCAGTTTACCTTTCGGGACCCAGTACTTC. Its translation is CASSLPFGTQYF.

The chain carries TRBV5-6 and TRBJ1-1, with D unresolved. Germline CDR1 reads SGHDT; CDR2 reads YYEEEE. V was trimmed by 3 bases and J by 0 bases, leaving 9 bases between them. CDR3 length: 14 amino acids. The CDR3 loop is CASSYVGMNTEAFF. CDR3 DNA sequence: TGTGCCAGCAGCTACGTCGGGATGAACACTGAAGCTTTCTTT.

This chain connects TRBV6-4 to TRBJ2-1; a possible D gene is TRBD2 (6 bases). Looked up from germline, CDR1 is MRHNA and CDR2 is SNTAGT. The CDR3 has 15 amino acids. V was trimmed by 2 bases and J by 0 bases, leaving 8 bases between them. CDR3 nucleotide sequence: TGTGCCAGCAGTGACGACGGGGGCTCCTACAATGAGCAGTTCTTC. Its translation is CASSDDGGSYNEQFF.

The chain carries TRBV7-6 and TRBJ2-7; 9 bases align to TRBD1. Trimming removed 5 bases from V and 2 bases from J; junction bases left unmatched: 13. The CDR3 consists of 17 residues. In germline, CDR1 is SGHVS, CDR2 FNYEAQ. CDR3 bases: TGTGCCAGCAGCCCGAGCCAAGGGACAGGGTCCCCCTACGAGCAGTACTTC. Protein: CASSPSQGTGSPYEQYF.

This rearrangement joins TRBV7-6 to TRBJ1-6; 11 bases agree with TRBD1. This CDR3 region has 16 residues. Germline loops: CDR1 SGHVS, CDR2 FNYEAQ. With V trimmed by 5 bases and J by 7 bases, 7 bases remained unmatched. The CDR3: CASSRSRTGGNSPLHF. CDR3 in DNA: TGTGCCAGCAGCCGAAGCCGGACAGGGGGCAATTCACCCCTCCACTTT.

CDR3 region: CASSMGSQGANTPLHF. CDR3 coding DNA: TGTGCCAGTAGTATGGGGTCACAGGGAGCAAATACACCCCTCCACTTT. The chain links TRBV19 to TRBJ1-6; maybe TRBD1 (6 bases). The V and J ends lost 3 bases and 11 bases respectively, with 20 bases between them. CDR1 is LNHDA, CDR2 SQIVND, per germline (reference sequence). This CDR3 comprises 16 residues.

The CDR3 protein is CASRRRGGAGETQYF. The DNA of the CDR3 is TGTGCCAGCAGACGGCGCGGGGGGGCCGGGGAGACCCAGTACTTC. The chain uses TRBV27 and TRBJ2-5; 9 bases are shared with TRBD2. The V gene's germline CDR1 is MNHEY and CDR2 SMNVEV (reference sequence). V lost 6 bases to trimming and J lost 5 bases; unmatched junction nucleotides: 10. The CDR3 is 15 amino acids.